This TCR beta chain was recovered during a study of human T cells and chemical hapten exposure. Study results and caveats: Donors' alopecia may make their immune response differ from healthy people's.

Regarding time point: pre-sensitization, week 0. As for treatment: therapeutic diphenylcyclopropenone sensitization with weekly scalp DPC. The length of the CDR3 is 15 residues. Germline CDR1 reads SQVTM; CDR2 reads ANQGSEA. J was trimmed by 2 bases and V by 4 bases; bases with no gene match: 9. Concerning this clonotype itself: Its antigen is unknown.

TCRdb fed the RACE reads into MiXCR, producing one record per CDR3 protein. The sample has nearly 110,000 distinct CDR3 sequences, around 12% seen once. The source of this sequence is a woman between 45 and 60 years old with alopecia areata. Some clones in this sample may be carry-over from other donors' samples. Sequencing was performed on whole blood, taken in connection with sensitization to the hapten diphenylcyclopropenone (DPC). The chain has TRBV29-1 and TRBJ2-7; 9 bases align to TRBD2. CDR3: CSVALVAGGTYEQYF. Here the CDR3 DNA reads TGCAGCGTTGCCCTCGTTGCGGGAGGGACCTACGAGCAGTACTTC.